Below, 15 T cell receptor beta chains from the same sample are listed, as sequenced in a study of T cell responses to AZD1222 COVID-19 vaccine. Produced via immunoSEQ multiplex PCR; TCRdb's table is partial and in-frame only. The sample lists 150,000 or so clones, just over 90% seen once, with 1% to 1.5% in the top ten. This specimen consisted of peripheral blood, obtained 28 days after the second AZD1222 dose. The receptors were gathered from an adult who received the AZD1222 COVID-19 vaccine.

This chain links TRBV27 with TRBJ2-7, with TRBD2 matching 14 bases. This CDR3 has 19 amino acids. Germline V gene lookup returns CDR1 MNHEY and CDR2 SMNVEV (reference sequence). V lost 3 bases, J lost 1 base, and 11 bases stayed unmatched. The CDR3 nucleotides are TGTGCCAGCAGTTTCATAACCGGGACTAGCGGGAGTCATTCCTACGAGCAGTACTTC. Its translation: CASSFITGTSGSHSYEQYF.

The CDR3 protein is CASSLEWQGDGYTF. DNA of the CDR3: TGCGCCAGCAGCTTGGAGTGGCAGGGAGATGGCTACACCTTC. The rearrangement links TRBV5-1 to TRBJ1-2, with D possibly TRBD1 on 5 matching bases. CDR3 length: 14 residues. Trimming shortened V by 0 bases and J by 6 bases, and 12 bases separated the two germline ends. Germline CDR1 is SGHRS and CDR2 is YFSETQ. Full variable domain (outside the CDR3, taken from reference TRBV5-1 and TRBJ1-2): KAGVTQTPRYLIKTRGQQVTLSCSPISGHRSVSWYQQTPGQGLQFLFEYFSETQRNKGNFPGRFSGRQFSNSRSEMNVSTLELGDSALYLCASSLEWQGDGYTFGSGTRLTVV.

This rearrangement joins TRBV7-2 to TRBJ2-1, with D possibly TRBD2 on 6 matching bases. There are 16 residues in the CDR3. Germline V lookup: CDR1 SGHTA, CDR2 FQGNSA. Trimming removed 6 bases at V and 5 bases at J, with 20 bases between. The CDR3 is CASRSGTGEFNNEQFF. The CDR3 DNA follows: TGTGCCAGCAGATCCGGGACTGGGGAGTTCAACAATGAGCAGTTCTTC.

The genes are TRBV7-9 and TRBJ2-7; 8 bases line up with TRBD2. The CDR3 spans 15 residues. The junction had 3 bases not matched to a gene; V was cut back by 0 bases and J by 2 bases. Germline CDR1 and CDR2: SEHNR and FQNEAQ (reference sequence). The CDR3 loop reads CASSLASGLAYEQYF. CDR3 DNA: TGTGCCAGCAGCTTAGCGTCGGGACTAGCCTACGAGCAGTACTTC.

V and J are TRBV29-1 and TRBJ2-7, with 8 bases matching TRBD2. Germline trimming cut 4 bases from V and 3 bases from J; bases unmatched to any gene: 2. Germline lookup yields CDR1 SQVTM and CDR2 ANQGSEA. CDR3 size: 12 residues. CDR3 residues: CSVVSGNYEQYF. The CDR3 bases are TGCAGCGTTGTTAGCGGGAACTACGAGCAGTACTTC.

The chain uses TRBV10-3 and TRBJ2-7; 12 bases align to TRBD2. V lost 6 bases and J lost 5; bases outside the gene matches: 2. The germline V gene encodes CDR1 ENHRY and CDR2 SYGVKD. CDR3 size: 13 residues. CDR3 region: CAIRRLAGDEQYF. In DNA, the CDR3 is TGTGCCATCAGGAGACTAGCGGGAGACGAGCAGTACTTC.

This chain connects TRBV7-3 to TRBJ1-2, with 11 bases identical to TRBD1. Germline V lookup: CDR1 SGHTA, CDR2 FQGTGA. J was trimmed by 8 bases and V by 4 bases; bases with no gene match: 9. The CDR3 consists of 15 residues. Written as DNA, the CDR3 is TGTGCCAGCAGCTCGGACAGGGGGCGGGGTGAAGGCTACACCTTC. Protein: CASSSDRGRGEGYTF. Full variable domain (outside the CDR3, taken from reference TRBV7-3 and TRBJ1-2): GAGVSQTPSNKVTEKGKYVELRCDPISGHTALYWYRQSLGQGPEFLIYFQGTGAADDSGLPNDRFFAVRPEGSVSTLKIQRTERGDSAVYLCASSSDRGRGEGYTFGSGTRLTVV.

CDR3 nucleotide sequence: TGTGCCAGCAGTTACCTCCTAAATGAAAAACTGTTTTTT. It encodes CASSYLLNEKLFF. The rearrangement uses TRBV6-2 or TRBV6-3 and TRBJ1-4, with D unclear. CDR3 length equals 13 residues. Between the trimmed V and J ends, which lost 2 bases and 5 bases, there was a span of 6 bases. Germline V gene sequence: CDR1 MNHEY, CDR2 SVGEGT.

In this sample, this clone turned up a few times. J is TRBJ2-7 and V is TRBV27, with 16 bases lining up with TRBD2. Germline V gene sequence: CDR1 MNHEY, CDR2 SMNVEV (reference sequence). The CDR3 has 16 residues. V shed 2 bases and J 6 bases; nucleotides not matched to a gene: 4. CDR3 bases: TGTGCCAGCAGTTTACTTGGGACTAGCGGGAGGGTCGAGCAGTACTTC. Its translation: CASSLLGTSGRVEQYF.

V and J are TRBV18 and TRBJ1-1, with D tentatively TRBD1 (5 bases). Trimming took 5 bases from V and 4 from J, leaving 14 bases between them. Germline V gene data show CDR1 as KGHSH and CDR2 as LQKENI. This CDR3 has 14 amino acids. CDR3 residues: CASSRGLEGTEAFF. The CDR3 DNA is TGTGCCAGCTCAAGGGGTCTGGAGGGCACTGAAGCTTTCTTT.

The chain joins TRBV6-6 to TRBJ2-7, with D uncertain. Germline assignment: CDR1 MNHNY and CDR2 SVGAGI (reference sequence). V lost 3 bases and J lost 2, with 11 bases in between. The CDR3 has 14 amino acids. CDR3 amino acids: CASSYIHQAYEQYF. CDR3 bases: TGTGCCAGCAGTTATATACACCAAGCCTACGAGCAGTACTTC.

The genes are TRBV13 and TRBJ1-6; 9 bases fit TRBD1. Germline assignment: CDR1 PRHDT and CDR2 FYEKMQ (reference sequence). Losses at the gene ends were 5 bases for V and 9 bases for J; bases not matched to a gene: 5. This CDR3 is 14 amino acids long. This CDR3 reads CASSEQGAGSPLHF. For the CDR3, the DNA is TGTGCCAGCAGCGAACAGGGGGCTGGTTCACCCCTCCACTTT.

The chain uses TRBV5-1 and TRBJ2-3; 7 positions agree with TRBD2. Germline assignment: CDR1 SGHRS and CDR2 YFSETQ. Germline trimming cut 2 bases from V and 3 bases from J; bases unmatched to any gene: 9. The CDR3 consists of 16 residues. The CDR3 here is CASSFLTGGITDTQYF. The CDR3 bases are TGCGCCAGCAGCTTTCTGACGGGAGGTATTACAGATACGCAGTATTTT.

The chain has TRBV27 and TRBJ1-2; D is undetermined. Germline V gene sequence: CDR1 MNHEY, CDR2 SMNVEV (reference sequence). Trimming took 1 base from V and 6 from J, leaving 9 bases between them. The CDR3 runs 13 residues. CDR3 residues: CASSLYYMDGYTF. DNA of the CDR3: TGTGCCAGCAGTTTATATTATATGGATGGCTACACCTTC.

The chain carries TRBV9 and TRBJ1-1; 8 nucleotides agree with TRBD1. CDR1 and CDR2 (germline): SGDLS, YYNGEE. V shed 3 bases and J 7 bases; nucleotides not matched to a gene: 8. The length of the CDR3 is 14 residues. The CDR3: CASSALTGAGEAFF. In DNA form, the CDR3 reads TGTGCCAGCAGCGCTCTGACAGGGGCGGGTGAAGCTTTCTTT.